This T cell receptor beta chain was documented in a study of shared clonotypes between healthy human individuals. Germline lookup yields CDR1 KGHSH and CDR2 LQKENI. The CDR3 has 13 amino acids. V was pared by 4 bases and J by 5 bases, with 2 bases of the junction left unmatched. About this clone itself: The sample contains more than one DNA sequence encoding this CDR3.

Within Nashville, Tennessee resided all donors, each a Caucasian adult. Generated by immunoSEQ multiplex PCR, the TCRdb table keeps only in-frame clones and is missing some. Of hundreds of thousands of clones in the sample, 74% were seen once. The clonotype comes from a woman aged 25-40 years in good health. The chain joins TRBV18 to TRBJ2-5, with TRBD2 matching 9 bases. Sequencing input: memory CD4+ T cells sorted from blood. This sample's subset: CD45RA-negative fraction. The CDR3 reads CASSLTSGETQYF. The CDR3 DNA reads as TGTGCCAGCTCACTGACTAGCGGTGAGACCCAGTACTTC.